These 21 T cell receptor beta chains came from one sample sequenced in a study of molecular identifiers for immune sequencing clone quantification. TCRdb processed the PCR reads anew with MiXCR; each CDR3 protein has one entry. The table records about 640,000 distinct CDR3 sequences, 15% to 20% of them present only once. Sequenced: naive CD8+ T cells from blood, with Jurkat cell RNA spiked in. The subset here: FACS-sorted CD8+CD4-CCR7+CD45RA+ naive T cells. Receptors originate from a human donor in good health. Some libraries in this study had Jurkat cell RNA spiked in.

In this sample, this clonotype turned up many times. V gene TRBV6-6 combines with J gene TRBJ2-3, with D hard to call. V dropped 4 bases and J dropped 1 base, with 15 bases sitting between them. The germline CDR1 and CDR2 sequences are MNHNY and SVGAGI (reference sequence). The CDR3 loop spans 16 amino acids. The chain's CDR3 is CASSSPTAAGTDTQYF. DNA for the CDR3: TGTGCCAGCAGTTCCCCCACAGCCGCTGGCACAGATACGCAGTATTTT.

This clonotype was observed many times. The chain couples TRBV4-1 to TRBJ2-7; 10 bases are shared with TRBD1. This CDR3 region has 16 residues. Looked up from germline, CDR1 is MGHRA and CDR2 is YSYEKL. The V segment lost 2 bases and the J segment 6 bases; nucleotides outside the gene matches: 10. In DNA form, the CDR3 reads TGCGCCAGCAGCCAAACCGTTGGACAGGGGGAGGTCGAGCAGTACTTC. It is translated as CASSQTVGQGEVEQYF.

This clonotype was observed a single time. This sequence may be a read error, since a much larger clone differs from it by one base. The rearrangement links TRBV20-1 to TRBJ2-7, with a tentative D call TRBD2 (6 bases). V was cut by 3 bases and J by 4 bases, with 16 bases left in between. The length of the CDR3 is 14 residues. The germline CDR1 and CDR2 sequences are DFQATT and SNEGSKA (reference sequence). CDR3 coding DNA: TGCAGTGCTAGGCCGCCGGGAGAAATTTACGAGCAGTACTTC. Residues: CSARPPGEIYEQYF.

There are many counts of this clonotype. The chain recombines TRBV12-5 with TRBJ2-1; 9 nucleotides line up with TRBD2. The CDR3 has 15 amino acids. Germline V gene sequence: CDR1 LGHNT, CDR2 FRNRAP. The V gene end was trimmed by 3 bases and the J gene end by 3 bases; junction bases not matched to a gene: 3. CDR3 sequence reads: CASGFTAGGYNEQFF. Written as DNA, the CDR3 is TGTGCTAGTGGTTTCACAGCGGGGGGCTACAATGAGCAGTTCTTC.

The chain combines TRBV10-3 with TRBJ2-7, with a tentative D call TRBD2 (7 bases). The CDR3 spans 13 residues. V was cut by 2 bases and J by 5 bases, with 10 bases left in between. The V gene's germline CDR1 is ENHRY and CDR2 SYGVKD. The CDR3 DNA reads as TGTGCCATCAGTGAGCACGGGGGGCACGAGCAGTACTTC. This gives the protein CAISEHGGHEQYF.

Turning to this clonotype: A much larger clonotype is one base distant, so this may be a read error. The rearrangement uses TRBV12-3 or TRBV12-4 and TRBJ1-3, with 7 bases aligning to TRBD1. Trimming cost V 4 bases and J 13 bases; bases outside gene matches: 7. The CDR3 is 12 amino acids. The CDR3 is CASSSRGGGIYF. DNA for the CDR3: TGTGCCAGCAGTTCCAGGGGGGGCGGAATATATTTT.

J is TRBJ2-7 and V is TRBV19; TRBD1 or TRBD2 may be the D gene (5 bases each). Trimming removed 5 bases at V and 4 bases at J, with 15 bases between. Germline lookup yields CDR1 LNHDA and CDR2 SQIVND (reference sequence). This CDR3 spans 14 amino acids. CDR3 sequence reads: CASSPRDGFYEQYF. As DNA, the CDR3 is TGTGCCAGTAGTCCCCGGGACGGATTTTACGAGCAGTACTTC.

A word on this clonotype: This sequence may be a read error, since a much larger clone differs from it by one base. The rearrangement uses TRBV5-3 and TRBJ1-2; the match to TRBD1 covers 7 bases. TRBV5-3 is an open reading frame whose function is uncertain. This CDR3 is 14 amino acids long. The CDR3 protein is CASSYTGDVHGYTF. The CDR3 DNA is TGTGCCAGCAGCTATACAGGGGATGTACATGGCTACACCTTC.

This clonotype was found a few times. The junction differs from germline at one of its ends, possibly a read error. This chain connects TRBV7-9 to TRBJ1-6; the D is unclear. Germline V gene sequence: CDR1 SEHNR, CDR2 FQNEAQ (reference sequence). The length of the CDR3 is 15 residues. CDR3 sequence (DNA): TGTGCCGGCAGCTTAGTAACAGAATATAATTCACCCCTCCACTTT. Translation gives CAGSLVTEYNSPLHF.

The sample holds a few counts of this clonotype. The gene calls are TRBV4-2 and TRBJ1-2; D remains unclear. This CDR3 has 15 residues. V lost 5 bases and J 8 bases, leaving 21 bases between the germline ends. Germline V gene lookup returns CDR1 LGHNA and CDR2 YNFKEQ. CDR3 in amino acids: CASSLLIEQAEGYTF. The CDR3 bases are TGTGCCAGCAGCTTGTTAATAGAGCAGGCGGAGGGCTACACCTTC.

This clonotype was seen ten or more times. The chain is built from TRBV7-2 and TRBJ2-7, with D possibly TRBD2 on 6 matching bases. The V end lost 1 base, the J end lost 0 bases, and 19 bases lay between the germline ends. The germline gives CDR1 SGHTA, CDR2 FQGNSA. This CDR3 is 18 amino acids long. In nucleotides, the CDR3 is TGTGCCAGCAGCTTAGAGGTTTTAGGAGGGAGAAACTCCTACGAGCAGTACTTC. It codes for CASSLEVLGGRNSYEQYF.

As DNA, the CDR3 is TGCGCCAGCAGCCAAATGGCCGGCAGCGGGCCTAACAATGAGCAGTTCTTC. It specifies CASSQMAGSGPNNEQFF. V and J are TRBV4-3 and TRBJ2-1, with D tentatively TRBD2 (6 bases). This CDR3 is built from 17 residues. Germline CDR1 is LGHNA and CDR2 is YSLEER. V lost 2 bases and J lost 5, with 19 bases in between.

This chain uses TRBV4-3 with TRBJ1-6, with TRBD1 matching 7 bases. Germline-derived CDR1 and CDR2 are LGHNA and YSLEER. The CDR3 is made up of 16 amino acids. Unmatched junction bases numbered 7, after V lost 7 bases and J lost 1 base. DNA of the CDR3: TGCGCCAGCAACCACAGGGGTGCGTCCTATAATTCACCCCTCCACTTT. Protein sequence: CASNHRGASYNSPLHF.

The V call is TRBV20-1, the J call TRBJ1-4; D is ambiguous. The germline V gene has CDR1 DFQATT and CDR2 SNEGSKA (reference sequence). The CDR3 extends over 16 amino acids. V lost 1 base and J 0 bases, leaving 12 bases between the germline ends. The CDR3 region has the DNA TGCAGTGCTAGAGTTGGACGGTCGGCAACTAATGAAAAACTGTTTTTT. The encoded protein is CSARVGRSATNEKLFF.

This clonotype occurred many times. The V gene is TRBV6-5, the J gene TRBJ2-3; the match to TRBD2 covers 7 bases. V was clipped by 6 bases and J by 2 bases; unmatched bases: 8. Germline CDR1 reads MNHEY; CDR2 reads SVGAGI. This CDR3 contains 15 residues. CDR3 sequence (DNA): TGTGCCAGCAGAAAACAGCGGGGATACACAGATACGCAGTATTTT. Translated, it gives CASRKQRGYTDTQYF.

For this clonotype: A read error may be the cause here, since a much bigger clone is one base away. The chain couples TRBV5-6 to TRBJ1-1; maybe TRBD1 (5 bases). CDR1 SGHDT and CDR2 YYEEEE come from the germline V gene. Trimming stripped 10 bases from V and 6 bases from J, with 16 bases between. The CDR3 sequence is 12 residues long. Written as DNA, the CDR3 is TGTGCCGGCGGGGAGGGGTTGGCTGAAGCTTTCTTT. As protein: CAGGEGLAEAFF. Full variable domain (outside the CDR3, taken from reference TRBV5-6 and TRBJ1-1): DAGVTQSPTHLIKTRGQQVTLRCSPKSGHDTVSWYQQALGQGPQFIFQYYEEEERQRGNFPDRFSGHQFPNYSSELNVNALLLGDSALYLCAGGEGLAEAFFGQGTRLTVV.

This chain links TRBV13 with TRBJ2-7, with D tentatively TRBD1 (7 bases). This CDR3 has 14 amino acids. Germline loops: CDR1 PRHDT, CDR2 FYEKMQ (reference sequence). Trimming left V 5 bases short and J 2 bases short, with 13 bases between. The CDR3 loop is CASSGGDSAYEQYF. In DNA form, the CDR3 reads TGTGCCAGCAGCGGAGGGGACAGCGCCTACGAGCAGTACTTC.

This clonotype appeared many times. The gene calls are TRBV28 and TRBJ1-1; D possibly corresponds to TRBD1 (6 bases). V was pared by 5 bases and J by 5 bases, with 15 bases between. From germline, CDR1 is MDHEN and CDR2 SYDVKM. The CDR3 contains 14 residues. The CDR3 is CASSPEGQPTEAFF. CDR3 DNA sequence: TGTGCCAGCAGTCCCGAGGGACAACCAACTGAAGCTTTCTTT.

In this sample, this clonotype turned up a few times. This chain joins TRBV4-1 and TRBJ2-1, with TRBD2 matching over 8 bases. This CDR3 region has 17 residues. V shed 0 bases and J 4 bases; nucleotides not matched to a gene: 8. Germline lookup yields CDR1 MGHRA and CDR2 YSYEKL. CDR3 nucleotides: TGCGCCAGCAGCCAAGAGCCGCCCGGACTAGCTTACAATGAGCAGTTCTTC. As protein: CASSQEPPGLAYNEQFF.

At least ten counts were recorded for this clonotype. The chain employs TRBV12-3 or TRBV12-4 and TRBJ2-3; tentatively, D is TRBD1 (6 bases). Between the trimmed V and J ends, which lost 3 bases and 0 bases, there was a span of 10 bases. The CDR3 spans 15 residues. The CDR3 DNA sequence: TGTGCCAGCAGTTTGGAAGGGGGAAGCACAGATACGCAGTATTTT. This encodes CASSLEGGSTDTQYF.

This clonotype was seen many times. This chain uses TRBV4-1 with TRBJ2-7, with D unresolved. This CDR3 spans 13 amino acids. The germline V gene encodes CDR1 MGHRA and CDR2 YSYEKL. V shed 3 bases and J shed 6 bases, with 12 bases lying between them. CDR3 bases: TGCGCCAGCAGCCACCCCTCGGTTTCCGAGCAGTACTTC. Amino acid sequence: CASSHPSVSEQYF.